Sequencing of this TCR beta chain was carried out in a study of control samples from healthy donors and cancer patients. The assay was immunoSEQ multiplex PCR, and TCRdb's table has in-frame clones only and misses some. The sample holds approximately 140,000 clones; approximately 93% are singletons and the top ten take 5% to 7%. CDR3 length equals 12 residues. V shed 4 bases and J shed 2 bases, with 4 bases lying between them. Germline CDR1 is MNHEY and CDR2 is SVGAGI. Sequenced input: blood. The sequence was obtained from a man younger than 35 in good health. The chain couples TRBV6-5 to TRBJ2-3; D uncertain. Written as DNA, the CDR3 is TGTGCCAGCAGTTCGACCACAGATACGCAGTATTTT. It is translated as CASSSTTDTQYF.